Listed below are T cell receptor beta chains from one sample, sequenced in a study of shared clonotypes between healthy human individuals. Here immunoSEQ multiplex PCR was the method, and the copy in TCRdb shows in-frame clones only, minus some. This table has fewer than 3 million clones, 85% to 95% appearing once. What was sequenced was naive CD4+ T cells from PBMCs. The receptor set was obtained from a man in his late teens or twenties in good health. Some clones in this sample may be carry-over from other donors' samples. Each CDR3 is given with its conserved first and last residue. A D gene is named only where the DNA matches it firmly. Size is omitted from some rows. Given values are once, few, many or a class for expanded clones.

J	V	D	size	CDR3	DNA
TRBJ1-2	TRBV9	.	once	CASSVAETAYGYTF	TGTGCCAGCAGCGTAGCAGAGACGGCCTATGGCTACACCTTC
TRBJ1-3	TRBV30	.	.	CAWSLPGPGNTIYF	TGTGCCTGGAGTCTCCCCGGGCCTGGAAACACCATATATTTT
TRBJ2-5	TRBV30	.	.	CAWSASETQYF	TGTGCCTGGAGTGCCTCCGAGACCCAGTACTTC
TRBJ2-7	TRBV18	TRBD2	.	CASSPGLAGGRTTYEQYF	TGTGCCAGCTCACCGGGACTAGCGGGAGGGAGAACCACCTACGAGCAGTACTTC
TRBJ2-1	TRBV9	.	.	CASSVEGLSYNEQFF	TGTGCCAGCAGCGTTGAGGGGCTCTCCTACAATGAGCAGTTCTTC
TRBJ2-3	TRBV28	.	.	CASSSGPLIDTQYF	TGTGCCAGCAGCTCGGGACCGCTAATAGATACGCAGTATTTT
TRBJ1-3	TRBV6-1	.	once	CASRERTVGNTIYF	TGTGCCAGCAGGGAGCGGACAGTTGGAAACACCATATATTTT
TRBJ1-1	TRBV6-6	TRBD1	.	CASSYGTGVHTEAFF	TGTGCCAGCAGTTACGGGACAGGGGTACACACTGAAGCTTTCTTT
TRBJ2-7	TRBV6-5	TRBD2	.	CASSYSPSGSAHEQYF	TGTGCCAGCAGTTACTCTCCTAGCGGGAGTGCCCACGAGCAGTACTTC
TRBJ1-1	TRBV5-1	TRBD1	once	CASSLAGQGITEAFF	TGCGCCAGCAGCTTGGCGGGACAGGGCATCACTGAAGCTTTCTTT
TRBJ2-7	TRBV5-1	.	once	CASSGSGVPYEQYF	TGCGCCAGCAGCGGTTCAGGGGTGCCCTACGAGCAGTACTTC
TRBJ2-7	TRBV5-1	.	.	CASSLVPTGDEQYF	TGCGCCAGCAGCTTGGTTCCCACCGGCGACGAGCAGTACTTC
TRBJ2-5	TRBV4-1	TRBD2	.	CASSQVVLLAGGYLYF	TGCGCCAGCAGCCAAGTTGTGTTACTAGCGGGAGGCTACTTGTACTTC
TRBJ1-2	TRBV9	TRBD1	.	CASSGQGFSYGYTF	TGTGCCAGCAGCGGACAGGGATTTTCCTATGGCTACACCTTC
TRBJ1-1	TRBV6-1	.	.	CASSGPRGLITEAFF	TGTGCCAGCAGTGGACCCCGGGGGCTTATCACTGAAGCTTTCTTT
TRBJ1-4	TRBV7-8	.	.	CASSLGGEKLFF	TGTGCCAGCAGCCTAGGGGGTGAAAAACTGTTTTTT
TRBJ1-1	TRBV18	.	.	CASSPSTGKTEAFF	TGTGCCAGCTCACCGTCCACAGGGAAAACTGAAGCTTTCTTT
TRBJ2-7	TRBV19	.	.	CASSIQAGSSYEQYF	TGTGCCAGTAGTATTCAGGCAGGGAGCTCCTACGAGCAGTACTTC
TRBJ2-7	TRBV28	TRBD1	.	CASSPKGQGGYEQYF	TGTGCCAGCAGCCCCAAGGGACAGGGAGGCTACGAGCAGTACTTC
TRBJ2-7	TRBV5-1	TRBD1	.	CASSYLTGDDEQYF	TGCGCCAGCAGCTACCTGACAGGGGATGACGAGCAGTACTTC
TRBJ2-5	TRBV5-1	.	.	CASSLEGTRETQYF	TGCGCCAGCAGCTTGGAAGGGACGAGAGAGACCCAGTACTTC
TRBJ2-1	TRBV29-1	.	.	CSVQTAVKGDEQFF	TGCAGCGTTCAGACAGCGGTGAAAGGCGATGAGCAGTTCTTC
TRBJ2-7	TRBV5-5	TRBD1	.	CASSYTPGQIYEQYF	TGTGCCAGCAGCTATACCCCGGGACAGATCTACGAGCAGTACTTC
TRBJ1-1	TRBV6-4	.	.	CASRGWDAHHTEAFF	TGTGCCAGCAGGGGATGGGATGCCCACCACACTGAAGCTTTCTTT